This T cell receptor (beta chain) was captured by sequencing in a study of graft-versus-host responses after intestinal transplantation. Looking at the study overall: After anti-thymocyte globulin induction, recipients took tacrolimus and steroids for around three years. Broader study findings: Present in recipient marrow, GvH clones included some that appeared first in ileum or blood. Individuals carrying graft-donor T cell macrochimerism showed high graft-versus-host to host-versus-graft clonal ratios in allografts. Levels of circulating GvH clones at their peak were associated with early post-transplant HvG declines.

As to this clone: As yet, its antigen is unknown.

Only in-frame clones appear in the TCRdb table, and some are missing; sequencing was by immunoSEQ multiplex PCR. The sample carries about 31,000 clones, just under 85% recorded once. Trimming left V 7 bases short and J 2 bases short, with 14 bases between. The CDR3 runs to 14 residues. The germline gives CDR1 MGHDK, CDR2 SYGVNS. The sequencing used unstimulated CD8+ T cells sorted from spleen or lymph node cells, collected before intestinal transplant. This chain connects TRBV25-1 to TRBJ1-1, with unresolved D. This clonotype originated in a human donor who received an intestinal transplant. The CDR3 bases are TGTGCCAGCACTCACCCCAGGAACAACACTGAAGCTTTCTTT. Translating gives CASTHPRNNTEAFF.